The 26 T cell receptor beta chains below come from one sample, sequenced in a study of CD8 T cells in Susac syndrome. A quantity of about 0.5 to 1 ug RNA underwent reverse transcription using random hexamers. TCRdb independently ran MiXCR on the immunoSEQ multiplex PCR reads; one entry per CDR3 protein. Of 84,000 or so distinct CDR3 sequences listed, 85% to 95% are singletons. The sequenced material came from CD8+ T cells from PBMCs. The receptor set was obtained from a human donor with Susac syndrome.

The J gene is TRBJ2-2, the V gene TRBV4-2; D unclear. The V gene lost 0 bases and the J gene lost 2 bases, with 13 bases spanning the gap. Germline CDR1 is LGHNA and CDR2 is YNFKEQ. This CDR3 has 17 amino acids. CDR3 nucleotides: TGTGCCAGCAGCCAAGATCCGCCCCGGGCAAACACCGGGGAGCTGTTTTTT. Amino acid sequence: CASSQDPPRANTGELFF.

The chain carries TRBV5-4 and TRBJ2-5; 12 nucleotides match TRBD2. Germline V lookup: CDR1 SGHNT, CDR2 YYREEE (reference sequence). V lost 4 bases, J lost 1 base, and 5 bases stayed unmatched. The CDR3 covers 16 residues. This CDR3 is CASSHLAGGPQETQYF. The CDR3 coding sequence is TGTGCCAGCAGCCACCTAGCGGGGGGGCCCCAAGAGACCCAGTACTTC.

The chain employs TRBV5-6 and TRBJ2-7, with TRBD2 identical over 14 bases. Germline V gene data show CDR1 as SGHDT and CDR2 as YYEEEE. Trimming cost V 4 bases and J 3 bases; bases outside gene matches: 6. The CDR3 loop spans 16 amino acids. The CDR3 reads CASSPGLAGGLYEQYF. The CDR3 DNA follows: TGTGCCAGCAGCCCTGGACTAGCGGGAGGACTCTACGAGCAGTACTTC. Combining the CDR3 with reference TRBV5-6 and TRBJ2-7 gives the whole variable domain DAGVTQSPTHLIKTRGQQVTLRCSPKSGHDTVSWYQQALGQGPQFIFQYYEEEERQRGNFPDRFSGHQFPNYSSELNVNALLLGDSALYLCASSPGLAGGLYEQYFGPGTRLTVT.

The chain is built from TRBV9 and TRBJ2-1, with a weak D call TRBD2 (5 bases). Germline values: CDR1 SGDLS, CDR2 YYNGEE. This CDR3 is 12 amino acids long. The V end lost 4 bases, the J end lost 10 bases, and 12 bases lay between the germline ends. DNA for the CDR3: TGTGCCAGCAGCATTATTGAGGGAGAGCAGTTCTTC. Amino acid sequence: CASSIIEGEQFF.

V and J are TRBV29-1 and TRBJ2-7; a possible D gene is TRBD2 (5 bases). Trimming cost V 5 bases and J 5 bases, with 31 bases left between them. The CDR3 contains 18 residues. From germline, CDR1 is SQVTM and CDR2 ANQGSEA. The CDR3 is CSVIFRQTPRASDDEQYF. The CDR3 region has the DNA TGCAGCGTTATTTTTAGGCAGACCCCGCGGGCCAGCGACGACGAGCAGTACTTC.

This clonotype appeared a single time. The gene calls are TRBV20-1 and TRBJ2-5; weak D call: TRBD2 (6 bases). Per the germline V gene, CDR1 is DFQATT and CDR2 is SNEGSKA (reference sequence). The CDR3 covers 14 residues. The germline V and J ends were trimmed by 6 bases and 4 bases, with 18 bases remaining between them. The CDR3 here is CSARPRRAGETQYF. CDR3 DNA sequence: TGCAGTGCGAGACCACGGAGGGCCGGAGAGACCCAGTACTTC.

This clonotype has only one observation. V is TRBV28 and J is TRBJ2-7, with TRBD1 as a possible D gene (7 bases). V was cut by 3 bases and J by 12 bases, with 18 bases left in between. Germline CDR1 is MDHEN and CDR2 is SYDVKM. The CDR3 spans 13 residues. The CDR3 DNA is TGTGCCAGCAGTTTTACCCGGCGGGACAGTGGGTACTTC. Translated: CASSFTRRDSGYF.

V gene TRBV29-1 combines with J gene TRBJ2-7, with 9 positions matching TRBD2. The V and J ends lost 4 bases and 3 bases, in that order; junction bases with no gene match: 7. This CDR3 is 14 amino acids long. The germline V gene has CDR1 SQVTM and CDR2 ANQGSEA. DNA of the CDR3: TGCAGCGTTGCCCCTGCGGGGGGGGGCTACGAGCAGTACTTC. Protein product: CSVAPAGGGYEQYF.

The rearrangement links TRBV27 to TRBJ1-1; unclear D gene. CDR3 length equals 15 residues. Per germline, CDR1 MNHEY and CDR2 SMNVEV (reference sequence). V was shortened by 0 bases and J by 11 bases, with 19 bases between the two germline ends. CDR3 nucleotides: TGTGCCAGCAGTTTATCACCAGCCCGCCCGGATATGGCTTTCTTT. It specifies CASSLSPARPDMAFF.

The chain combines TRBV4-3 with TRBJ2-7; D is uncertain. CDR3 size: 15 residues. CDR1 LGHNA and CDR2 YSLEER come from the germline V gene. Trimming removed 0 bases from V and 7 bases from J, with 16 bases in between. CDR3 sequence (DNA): TGCGCCAGCAGCCAAGATCAGAGATTGGCAGCTGAGCAGTACTTC. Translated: CASSQDQRLAAEQYF.

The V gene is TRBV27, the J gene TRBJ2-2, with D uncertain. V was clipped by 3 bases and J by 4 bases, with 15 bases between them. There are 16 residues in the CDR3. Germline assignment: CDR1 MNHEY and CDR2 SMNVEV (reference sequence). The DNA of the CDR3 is TGTGCCAGCAGTTTTAGTTCGAACGGAGCCACCGGGGAGCTGTTTTTT. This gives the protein CASSFSSNGATGELFF.

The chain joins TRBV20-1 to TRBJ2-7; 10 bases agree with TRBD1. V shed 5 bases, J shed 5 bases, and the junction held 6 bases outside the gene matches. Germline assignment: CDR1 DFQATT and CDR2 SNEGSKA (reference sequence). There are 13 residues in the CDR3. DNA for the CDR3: TGCAGTGCTTCTGACAGGGGGCCTAACGAGCAGTACTTC. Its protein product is CSASDRGPNEQYF.

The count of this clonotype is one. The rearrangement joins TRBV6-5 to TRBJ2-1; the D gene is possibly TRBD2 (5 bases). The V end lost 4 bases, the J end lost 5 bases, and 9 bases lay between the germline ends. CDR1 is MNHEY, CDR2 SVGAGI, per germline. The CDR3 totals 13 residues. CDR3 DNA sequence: TGTGCCAGCAGTTTCTCGCGGGACAATGAGCAGTTCTTC. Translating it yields CASSFSRDNEQFF.

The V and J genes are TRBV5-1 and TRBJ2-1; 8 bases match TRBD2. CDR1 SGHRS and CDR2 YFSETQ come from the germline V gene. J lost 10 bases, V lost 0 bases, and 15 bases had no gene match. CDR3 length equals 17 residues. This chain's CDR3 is CASSLAPQRGTKGEQFF. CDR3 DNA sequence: TGCGCCAGCAGCTTGGCCCCCCAGCGGGGGACCAAAGGAGAGCAGTTCTTC. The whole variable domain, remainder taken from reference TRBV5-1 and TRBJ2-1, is KAGVTQTPRYLIKTRGQQVTLSCSPISGHRSVSWYQQTPGQGLQFLFEYFSETQRNKGNFPGRFSGRQFSNSRSEMNVSTLELGDSALYLCASSLAPQRGTKGEQFFGPGTRLTVL.

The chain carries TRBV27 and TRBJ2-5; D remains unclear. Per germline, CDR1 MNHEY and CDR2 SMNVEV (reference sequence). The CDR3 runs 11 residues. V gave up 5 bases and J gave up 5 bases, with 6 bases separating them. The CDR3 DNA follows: TGTGCCAGCAGTGGACGGGAGACCCAGTACTTC. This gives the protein CASSGRETQYF.

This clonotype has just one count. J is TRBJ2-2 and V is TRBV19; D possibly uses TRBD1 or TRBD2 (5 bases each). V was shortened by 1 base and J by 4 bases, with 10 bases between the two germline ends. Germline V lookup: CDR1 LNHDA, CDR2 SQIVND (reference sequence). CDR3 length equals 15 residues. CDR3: CASSIGGGSTGELFF. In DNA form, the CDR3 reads TGTGCCAGTAGTATAGGTGGGGGAAGCACCGGGGAGCTGTTTTTT.

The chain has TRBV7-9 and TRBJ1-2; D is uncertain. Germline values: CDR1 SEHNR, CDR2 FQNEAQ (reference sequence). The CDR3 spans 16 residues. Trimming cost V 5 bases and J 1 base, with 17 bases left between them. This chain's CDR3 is CASSPKNTMLNYGYTF. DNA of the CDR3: TGTGCCAGCAGCCCAAAAAACACAATGCTTAACTATGGCTACACCTTC.

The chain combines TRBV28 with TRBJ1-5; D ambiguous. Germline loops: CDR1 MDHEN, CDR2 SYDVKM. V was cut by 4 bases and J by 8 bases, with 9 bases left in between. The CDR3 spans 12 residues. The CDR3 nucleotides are TGTGCCAGCAGTTCGGGGTGGAAGCCCCAGCATTTT. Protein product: CASSSGWKPQHF.

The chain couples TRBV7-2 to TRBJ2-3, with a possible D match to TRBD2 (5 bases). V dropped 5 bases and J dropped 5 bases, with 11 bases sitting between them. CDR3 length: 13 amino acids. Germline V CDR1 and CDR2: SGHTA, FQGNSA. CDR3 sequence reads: CASSTRRGDTQYF. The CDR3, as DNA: TGTGCCAGCAGCACAAGACGGGGAGATACGCAGTATTTT.

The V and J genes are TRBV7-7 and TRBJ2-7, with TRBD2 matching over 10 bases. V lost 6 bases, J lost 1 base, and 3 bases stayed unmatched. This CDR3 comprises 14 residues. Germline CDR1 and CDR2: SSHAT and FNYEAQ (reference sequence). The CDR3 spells CASRRTSGSYEQYF. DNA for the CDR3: TGTGCCAGCAGACGGACTAGCGGATCCTACGAGCAGTACTTC.

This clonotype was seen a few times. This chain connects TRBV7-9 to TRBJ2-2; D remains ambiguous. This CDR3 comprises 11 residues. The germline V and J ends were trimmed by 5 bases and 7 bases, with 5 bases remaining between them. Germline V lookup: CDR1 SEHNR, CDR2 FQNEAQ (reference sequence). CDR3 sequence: CASSVGGELFF. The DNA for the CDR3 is TGTGCCAGCAGCGTGGGCGGGGAGCTGTTTTTT.

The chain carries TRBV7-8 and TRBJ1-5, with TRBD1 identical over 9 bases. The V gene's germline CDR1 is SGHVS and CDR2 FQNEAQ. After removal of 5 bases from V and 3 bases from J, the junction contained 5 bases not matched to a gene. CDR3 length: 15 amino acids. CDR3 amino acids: CASSTRDRVNQPQHF. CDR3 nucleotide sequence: TGTGCCAGCAGCACCCGGGACAGGGTCAATCAGCCCCAGCATTTT.

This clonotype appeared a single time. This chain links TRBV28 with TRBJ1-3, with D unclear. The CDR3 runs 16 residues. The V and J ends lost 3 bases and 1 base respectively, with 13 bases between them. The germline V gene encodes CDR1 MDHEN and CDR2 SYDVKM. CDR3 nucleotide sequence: TGTGCCAGCAGTTTGGTGGAGGATTTATCTGGAAACACCATATATTTT. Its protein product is CASSLVEDLSGNTIYF.

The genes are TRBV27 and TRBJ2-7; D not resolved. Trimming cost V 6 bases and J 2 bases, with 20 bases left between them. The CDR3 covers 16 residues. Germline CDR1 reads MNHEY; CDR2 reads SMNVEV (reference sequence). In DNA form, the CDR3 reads TGTGCCAGCAGCCAATCCCACAACGAACTAACCTACGAGCAGTACTTC. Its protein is CASSQSHNELTYEQYF.

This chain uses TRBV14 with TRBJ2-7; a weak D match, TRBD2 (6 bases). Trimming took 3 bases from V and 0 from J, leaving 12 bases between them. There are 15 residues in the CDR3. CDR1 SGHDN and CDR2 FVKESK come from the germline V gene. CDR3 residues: CASSQSGTYSYEQYF. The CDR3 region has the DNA TGTGCCAGCAGCCAGTCCGGGACTTACTCCTACGAGCAGTACTTC.

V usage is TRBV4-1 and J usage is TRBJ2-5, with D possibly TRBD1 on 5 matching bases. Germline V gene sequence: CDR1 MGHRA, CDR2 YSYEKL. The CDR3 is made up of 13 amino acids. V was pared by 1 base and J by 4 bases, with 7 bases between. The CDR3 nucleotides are TGCGCCAGCAGCCAAGCCCAGGGAGAGACCCAGTACTTC. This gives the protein CASSQAQGETQYF.